Listed here are 21 T cell receptor beta chains from one sample, sequenced in a study of preoperative IRX-2 immunotherapy in early breast cancer. Treatment meaning: preoperative locoregional IRX-2 cytokine immunotherapy. This table comes from immunoSEQ multiplex PCR, and its TCRdb copy is limited to in-frame clones, with some not included. This table has some 22,000 clones, 95% appearing once. The sequencing here drew on tumor tissue, taken after IRX-2 immunotherapy. These receptors were taken from a human donor with breast cancer.

This clone was counted once. This chain connects TRBV18 to TRBJ1-5; 8 nucleotides line up with TRBD1. The junction had 8 bases not matched to a gene; V was cut back by 3 bases and J by 4 bases. CDR3 size: 16 residues. The V gene's germline CDR1 is KGHSH and CDR2 LQKENI. CDR3 sequence (DNA): TGTGCCAGCTCACCCGCAGGGGGCGAGGGGAATCAGCCCCAGCATTTT. This sequence encodes CASSPAGGEGNQPQHF.

The chain is built from TRBV7-3 and TRBJ1-1; D call uncertain. CDR1 is SGHTA and CDR2 is FQGTGA in the germline V gene. CDR3 length: 13 residues. The ends were cut back, 5 bases at V and 8 bases at J, with 15 bases in the middle. CDR3 sequence (DNA): TGTGCCAGCAGCACCAAGACGGGTTCGGAAGCTTTCTTT. It is translated as CASSTKTGSEAFF.

The chain couples TRBV5-1 to TRBJ2-3, with a possible D match to TRBD2 (5 bases). Germline lookup yields CDR1 SGHRS and CDR2 YFSETQ. Trimming cost V 6 bases and J 6 bases, with 17 bases left between them. The CDR3 consists of 14 residues. The CDR3 DNA sequence: TGCGCCAGCAACGGGGTAAACTCCGCGGATACGCAGTATTTT. Residues: CASNGVNSADTQYF.

V usage is TRBV5-4 and J usage is TRBJ1-3; no definite D call. V was shortened by 0 bases and J by 4 bases, with 14 bases between the two germline ends. The CDR3 sequence is 16 residues long. The germline CDR1 and CDR2 sequences are SGHNT and YYREEE (reference sequence). This CDR3 reads CASSLGQFHSGNTIYF. The CDR3 DNA is TGTGCCAGCAGCTTGGGGCAGTTTCACTCAGGAAACACCATATATTTT.

The chain joins TRBV4-1 to TRBJ2-1, with 7 positions matching TRBD2. Unmatched junction bases numbered 2, after V lost 2 bases and J lost 1 base. This CDR3 contains 15 residues. CDR1 and CDR2 (germline): MGHRA, YSYEKL. CDR3 residues: CASSQPGGSYNEQFF. The CDR3 DNA sequence: TGCGCCAGCAGCCAACCCGGGGGGTCCTACAATGAGCAGTTCTTC.

The chain combines TRBV5-1 with TRBJ2-3; 10 bases map to TRBD1. Per the germline V gene, CDR1 is SGHRS and CDR2 is YFSETQ. CDR3 length: 15 residues. With 3 bases clipped from V and 2 bases from J, the junction kept 3 bases outside the gene matches. Here the CDR3 reads CASSWTGGTTDTQYF. The DNA for the CDR3 is TGCGCCAGCAGCTGGACAGGGGGTACCACAGATACGCAGTATTTT.

V and J are TRBV18 and TRBJ1-5; D not resolved. CDR1 is KGHSH and CDR2 is LQKENI in the germline V gene. The CDR3 covers 13 residues. The germline V and J ends were trimmed by 2 bases and 6 bases, with 8 bases remaining between them. The CDR3 DNA follows: TGTGCCAGCTCACCAGGGAGAGGTCAGCCCCAGCATTTT. Encoded protein: CASSPGRGQPQHF.

This clone was picked up one time. The chain links TRBV6-1 to TRBJ2-7; D is possibly TRBD2 (6 bases). Trimming stripped 7 bases from V and 0 bases from J, with 10 bases between. The CDR3 covers 13 residues. Germline CDR1 reads MNHNS; CDR2 reads SASEGT. This CDR3 reads CASTAGISYEQYF. CDR3 in DNA: TGTGCCAGCACGGCGGGGATCTCCTACGAGCAGTACTTC.

A few counts support this clone. The genes are TRBV5-4 and TRBJ1-2, with no clear D. This CDR3 has 14 residues. The germline V gene has CDR1 SGHNT and CDR2 YYREEE (reference sequence). Trimming stripped 5 bases from V and 1 base from J, with 12 bases between. CDR3 in amino acids: CASRQILHNYGYTF. In DNA form, the CDR3 reads TGTGCCAGCAGACAGATCCTCCATAACTATGGCTACACCTTC.

V is TRBV27 and J is TRBJ2-1; TRBD2 agrees at 12 bases. CDR3 size: 15 residues. CDR1 and CDR2 (germline): MNHEY, SMNVEV (reference sequence). V was clipped by 5 bases and J by 13 bases; unmatched bases: 12. The CDR3 spells CASSPAPLAGGPQFF. CDR3 DNA: TGTGCCAGCAGTCCAGCTCCTCTAGCGGGGGGGCCCCAGTTCTTC.

The chain employs TRBV27 and TRBJ2-4; maybe TRBD1 (6 bases). Germline CDR1 and CDR2: MNHEY and SMNVEV (reference sequence). CDR3 size: 16 residues. Trimming removed 6 bases from V and 8 bases from J, with 23 bases in between. The CDR3 spells CASRMTGRQTRYIQYF. The CDR3 nucleotides read TGTGCCAGCAGGATGACAGGTCGTCAAACTAGGTACATTCAGTACTTC.

This chain links TRBV29-1 with TRBJ2-7; D may be TRBD1 (5 bases). The CDR3 is 15 residues long. The germline gives CDR1 SQVTM, CDR2 ANQGSEA. Between the trimmed V and J ends, which lost 4 bases and 4 bases, there was a span of 20 bases. The CDR3 sequence: CSVVISKGNGYEQYF. In nucleotides, the CDR3 is TGCAGCGTTGTGATTTCAAAGGGGAATGGATACGAGCAGTACTTC.

The CDR3 nucleotides are TGTGCCAGCCTTCCAACCGGGACAGGCTATGGCTACACCTTC. This gives the protein CASLPTGTGYGYTF. The chain joins TRBV25-1 to TRBJ1-2, with TRBD1 matching over 8 bases. After removal of 8 bases from V and 4 bases from J, the junction contained 9 bases not matched to a gene. The CDR3 spans 14 residues. From germline, CDR1 is MGHDK and CDR2 SYGVNS.

The sample holds one count of this clone. This chain uses TRBV6-5 with TRBJ1-3, with a weak D call TRBD1 (5 bases). Trimming left V 6 bases short and J 3 bases short, with 15 bases between. The CDR3 has 15 amino acids. The germline V gene has CDR1 MNHEY and CDR2 SVGAGI. The CDR3 reads CASSRGRDGGNTIYF. As DNA, the CDR3 is TGTGCCAGCAGCCGGGGCCGGGACGGTGGAAACACCATATATTTT.

This clone was detected only once. The rearrangement links TRBV10-2 to TRBJ2-2; D perhaps matches TRBD2 (5 bases). Trimming stripped 8 bases from V and 1 base from J, with 11 bases between. CDR3 length equals 14 residues. The germline V gene encodes CDR1 WSHSY and CDR2 SAAADI. The CDR3 nucleotides are TGCGCCAGCGTTCGGGGTCTGAACACCGGGGAGCTGTTTTTT. This gives the protein CASVRGLNTGELFF.

The CDR3 sequence: CASRDSQGRDSYNEQFF. The DNA for the CDR3 is TGTGCCAGCAGGGATTCACAGGGGCGAGACTCCTACAATGAGCAGTTCTTC. The chain couples TRBV2 to TRBJ2-1, with 7 bases lining up with TRBD1. V gave up 6 bases and J gave up 0 bases; unmatched junction bases: 11. Germline CDR1 and CDR2: SNHLY and FYNNEI. The CDR3 has 17 residues.

The chain links TRBV5-6 to TRBJ1-6; 12 bases are a match to TRBD1. The CDR3 spans 15 residues. The trim removed 2 bases at V and 7 bases at J, leaving 1 base unmatched. From germline, CDR1 is SGHDT and CDR2 YYEEEE. The CDR3 protein is CASSLGTGGNSPLHF. CDR3 bases: TGTGCCAGCAGCTTAGGGACAGGGGGCAATTCACCCCTCCACTTT.

The rearrangement links TRBV4-2 to TRBJ2-7; D remains unclear. With 6 bases removed from V and 1 base from J, the gap between germline ends came to 13 bases. The CDR3 is made up of 14 amino acids. CDR1 and CDR2 from the germline V gene are LGHNA and YNFKEQ. The DNA for the CDR3 is TGTGCCAGCAGTCCCAAACTGGGGTCCTACGAGCAGTACTTC. This sequence encodes CASSPKLGSYEQYF.

The table lists this clone with a count of one. The V call is TRBV27, the J call TRBJ1-1; 7 nucleotides line up with TRBD1. Germline V gives CDR1 MNHEY, CDR2 SMNVEV (reference sequence). The CDR3 is 14 amino acids. V lost 3 bases to trimming and J lost 3 bases; unmatched junction nucleotides: 4. CDR3 DNA: TGTGCCAGCAGTTTGAGGGGACAGCACACTGAAGCTTTCTTT. Residues: CASSLRGQHTEAFF.

The rearrangement links TRBV13 to TRBJ1-4, with D possibly TRBD1 on 6 matching bases. CDR1 and CDR2 (germline): PRHDT, FYEKMQ (reference sequence). V was cut by 3 bases and J by 7 bases, with 21 bases left in between. This CDR3 is 17 amino acids long. The CDR3 bases are TGTGCCAGCAGCTTGGGGGAGGGGACATTGAGGGCTGAAAAACTGTTTTTT. This codes for CASSLGEGTLRAEKLFF.

This chain uses TRBV29-1 with TRBJ2-1, with 9 nucleotides matching TRBD2. V lost 4 bases, J lost 7 bases, and 5 bases stayed unmatched. The CDR3 runs to 13 residues. The V gene's germline CDR1 is SQVTM and CDR2 ANQGSEA. CDR3 nucleotide sequence: TGCAGCGTTGGTCTAGCGGGGACTAATGAGCAGTTCTTC. Translation: CSVGLAGTNEQFF.